This T cell receptor beta chain was recorded in a study of blood T cell repertoires in COVID-19. Study details: The origin of the acute and convalescent COVID-19 samples was the United States, Italy and Spain.

As handled by the study authors: Reference gene primer amplification gave nucleated cell count estimates. Assay used: immunoSEQ multiplex PCR; TCRdb lists only in-frame clones, some missing. D and trimming were read from the DNA, whereas the V and J calls and clone size are those reported in that table. The sample has roughly 210,000 clones, 80% to 90% seen once; the top ten hold over 9.5%. Germline loops: CDR1 MDHEN, CDR2 SYDVKM. V gave up 3 bases and J gave up 13 bases, with 13 bases separating them. This CDR3 is built from 12 residues. A Seattle source enrolled patients during active infection and followed them longitudinally.

The rearrangement links TRBV28 to TRBJ2-4; D is perhaps TRBD2 (5 bases). The origin of this receptor is a woman aged 80 or over with COVID-19, enrolled during active disease. What was sequenced was peripheral blood. CDR3 DNA: TGTGCCAGCAGTTTGAGGGCTTCGTCCCAGTACTTC. It is translated as CASSLRASSQYF. The entire variable domain, with the rest obtained from reference TRBV28 and TRBJ2-4, is as follows: DVKVTQSSRYLVKRTGEKVFLECVQDMDHENMFWYRQDPGLGLRLIYFSYDVKMKEKGDIPEGYSVSREKKERFSLILESASTNQTSMYLCASSLRASSQYFGAGTRLSVL.